Below are 32 T cell receptor beta chains sequenced from a single sample in a study of blood T cell repertoires in COVID-19. Only in-frame clones appear in the TCRdb table, and some are missing; sequencing was by immunoSEQ multiplex PCR. The top ten clones hold more than 3.5% of a sample with some 99,000 clones, approximately 90% of them seen once. The specimen was peripheral blood. The receptors come from a human donor with COVID-19, enrolled during active disease. The donor label of this sample is uncertain.

The V and J genes are TRBV20-1 and TRBJ1-1; D not resolved. This CDR3 has 12 residues. V gave up 3 bases and J gave up 0 bases, with 5 bases separating them. Germline CDR1 reads DFQATT; CDR2 reads SNEGSKA (reference sequence). The CDR3 here is CSASTLNTEAFF. As DNA, the CDR3 is TGCAGTGCTAGTACTCTGAACACTGAAGCTTTCTTT.

This chain joins TRBV27 and TRBJ1-2, with 10 bases aligning to TRBD1. The V and J ends lost 4 bases and 5 bases, in that order; junction bases with no gene match: 7. This CDR3 contains 15 residues. Per the germline V gene, CDR1 is MNHEY and CDR2 is SMNVEV (reference sequence). CDR3 amino acids: CASSYSTGGWYGYTF. Written as DNA, the CDR3 is TGTGCCAGCAGTTACTCGACAGGGGGCTGGTATGGCTACACCTTC.

The chain has TRBV19 and TRBJ1-2; TRBD1 agrees at 8 bases. Trimming at V came to 5 bases and at J to 4 bases, leaving 9 bases not matched to a gene. The V gene's germline CDR1 is LNHDA and CDR2 SQIVND (reference sequence). The length of the CDR3 is 15 residues. CDR3 coding DNA: TGTGCCAGTAGTCCCGGGACAGGCGACGCCTATGGCTACACCTTC. This translates into CASSPGTGDAYGYTF.

The V gene is TRBV6-2 or TRBV6-3, the J gene TRBJ2-1, with D maybe TRBD1 (5 bases). Between the trimmed V and J ends, which lost 2 bases and 5 bases, there was a span of 19 bases. CDR3 length equals 17 residues. Germline V gene lookup returns CDR1 MNHEY and CDR2 SVGEGT. The CDR3 DNA reads TGTGCCAGCAGTTACCCGCAACAGGAAATTCACGACAATGAGCAGTTCTTC. This codes for CASSYPQQEIHDNEQFF.

The chain carries TRBV5-1 and TRBJ1-5, with D tentatively TRBD1 (5 bases). The V gene's germline CDR1 is SGHRS and CDR2 YFSETQ. Trimming removed 4 bases at V and 1 base at J, with 6 bases between. The CDR3 consists of 13 residues. The CDR3 DNA reads as TGCGCCAGCAGCCCAGGGAGCAATCAGCCCCAGCATTTT. Protein: CASSPGSNQPQHF.

The J gene is TRBJ1-1, the V gene TRBV19, with TRBD1 identical over 8 bases. This CDR3 is 13 amino acids long. Germline assignment: CDR1 LNHDA and CDR2 SQIVND (reference sequence). V was clipped by 5 bases and J by 8 bases; unmatched bases: 7. This chain's CDR3 is CASSYGQGKEAFF. The CDR3 nucleotides are TGTGCCAGTAGTTACGGACAGGGAAAAGAAGCTTTCTTT. Full variable domain (rest looked up from reference TRBV19 and TRBJ1-1): DGGITQSPKYLFRKEGQNVTLSCEQNLNHDAMYWYRQDPGQGLRLIYYSQIVNDFQKGDIAEGYSVSREKKESFPLTVTSAQKNPTAFYLCASSYGQGKEAFFGQGTRLTVV.

The chain is built from TRBV28 and TRBJ2-1; TRBD1 matches 7 bases. The germline gives CDR1 MDHEN, CDR2 SYDVKM. The length of the CDR3 is 16 residues. J gave up 5 bases and V 1 base, and 8 bases lay outside the gene matches. In DNA form, the CDR3 reads TGTGCCAGCAGTTTATTCGAAATCAGGGGGAACAATGAGCAGTTCTTC. Translated: CASSLFEIRGNNEQFF.

The chain carries TRBV6-5 and TRBJ2-1, with D tentatively TRBD2 (6 bases). Germline CDR1 is MNHEY and CDR2 is SVGAGI. The length of the CDR3 is 12 residues. Trimming removed 6 bases at V and 8 bases at J, with 11 bases between. The CDR3 DNA sequence: TGTGCCAGCAGGATGTCGGGGGATGAGCAGTTCTTC. Its translation is CASRMSGDEQFF.

CDR3 nucleotides: TGTGCCAGCAGCGCCGACAACTACTATGGCTACACCTTC. It yields the protein CASSADNYYGYTF. The chain links TRBV7-2 to TRBJ1-2; D not resolved. Germline V gene data show CDR1 as SGHTA and CDR2 as FQGNSA. There are 13 residues in the CDR3. Deletions cut 5 bases from V and 3 bases from J, with 10 bases between.

This clone showed up just once. The chain recombines TRBV5-1 with TRBJ2-1; 8 bases fit TRBD1. There are 14 residues in the CDR3. CDR1 and CDR2 (germline): SGHRS, YFSETQ. V dropped 6 bases and J dropped 8; count of bases not matched to a gene: 10. The CDR3 is CASTRQGFTDEQFF. The CDR3 nucleotides are TGCGCCAGCACCCGACAGGGGTTTACGGATGAGCAGTTCTTC.

The chain is built from TRBV5-5 and TRBJ2-3, with 10 positions matching TRBD2. The CDR3 sequence is 15 residues long. Germline trimming cut 2 bases from V and 3 bases from J; bases unmatched to any gene: 3. Germline CDR1 and CDR2: SGHKS and YYEKEE (reference sequence). CDR3 in amino acids: CASSLKRGGTDTQYF. The CDR3 region has the DNA TGTGCCAGCAGCTTAAAGCGGGGGGGTACAGATACGCAGTATTTT.

The chain couples TRBV5-1 to TRBJ1-5; perhaps TRBD1 as D (6 bases). V was shortened by 0 bases and J by 5 bases, with 9 bases between the two germline ends. Germline V gene data show CDR1 as SGHRS and CDR2 as YFSETQ. CDR3 size: 14 residues. The CDR3 bases are TGCGCCAGCAGCTTGGTTCCAGGGGATCAGCCCCAGCATTTT. Translated: CASSLVPGDQPQHF. The variable domain in full, completed from reference TRBV5-1 and TRBJ1-5, reads KAGVTQTPRYLIKTRGQQVTLSCSPISGHRSVSWYQQTPGQGLQFLFEYFSETQRNKGNFPGRFSGRQFSNSRSEMNVSTLELGDSALYLCASSLVPGDQPQHFGDGTRLSIL.

The chain uses TRBV28 and TRBJ2-7, with D possibly TRBD1 on 6 matching bases. Trimming cost V 5 bases and J 3 bases, with 14 bases left between them. The CDR3 runs to 14 residues. Per the germline V gene, CDR1 is MDHEN and CDR2 is SYDVKM. CDR3 sequence: CASSTQQGFYEQYF. CDR3 nucleotide sequence: TGTGCCAGCAGTACACAACAGGGATTCTACGAGCAGTACTTC. Full variable domain (outside the CDR3, taken from reference TRBV28 and TRBJ2-7): DVKVTQSSRYLVKRTGEKVFLECVQDMDHENMFWYRQDPGLGLRLIYFSYDVKMKEKGDIPEGYSVSREKKERFSLILESASTNQTSMYLCASSTQQGFYEQYFGPGTRLTVT.

The gene calls are TRBV3-1 (or the pseudogene TRBV3-2) and TRBJ1-2, with D maybe TRBD1 (6 bases). V lost 0 bases to trimming and J lost 4 bases, with 18 bases between them. The germline CDR1 and CDR2 sequences are LGHDT and YNNKEL (reference sequence). CDR3 length: 17 residues. This chain's CDR3 is CASSQEGSRAGAYGYTF. CDR3 nucleotide sequence: TGTGCCAGCAGCCAAGAGGGGTCCAGGGCGGGGGCCTATGGCTACACCTTC.

CDR3 in DNA: TGCGCCAGCAGCCCACTAAGATTTTTGGATACGCAGTATTTT. The encoded protein is CASSPLRFLDTQYF. The V gene is TRBV5-1, the J gene TRBJ2-3; D not certain. The germline V gene has CDR1 SGHRS and CDR2 YFSETQ. The CDR3 is made up of 14 amino acids. The V end lost 4 bases, the J end lost 6 bases, and 15 bases lay between the germline ends.

The chain couples TRBV30 to TRBJ2-7; 10 nucleotides line up with TRBD2. There are 13 residues in the CDR3. The germline V gene has CDR1 GTSNPN and CDR2 SVGIG (reference sequence). V lost 5 bases and J lost 4; bases outside the gene matches: 5. CDR3: CAWVVAGGYEQYF. The CDR3 nucleotides read TGTGCCTGGGTCGTAGCGGGAGGTTACGAGCAGTACTTC.

This clone was observed once. The rearrangement joins TRBV9 to TRBJ1-6; perhaps TRBD1 as D (5 bases). Trimming shortened V by 6 bases and J by 8 bases, and 9 bases separated the two germline ends. The CDR3 extends over 12 amino acids. Germline V gives CDR1 SGDLS, CDR2 YYNGEE. In nucleotides, the CDR3 is TGTGCCAGCACCACGACAGATTCACCCCTCCACTTT. This translates into CASTTTDSPLHF.

The rearrangement uses TRBV5-5 and TRBJ1-2; 7 bases agree with TRBD1. The CDR3 is made up of 14 amino acids. CDR1 is SGHKS, CDR2 YYEKEE, per germline (reference sequence). The trim removed 0 bases at V and 7 bases at J, leaving 6 bases unmatched. CDR3 nucleotides: TGTGCCAGCAGCTTGGAGGCAGGGGGGTTTGGCTACACCTTC. Protein sequence: CASSLEAGGFGYTF.

The genes are TRBV2 and TRBJ1-5; 8 bases agree with TRBD1. Per the germline V gene, CDR1 is SNHLY and CDR2 is FYNNEI. This CDR3 spans 16 amino acids. The trim removed 6 bases at V and 0 bases at J, leaving 7 bases unmatched. CDR3 amino acids: CASSIRTGFSNQPQHF. The CDR3 DNA reads as TGTGCCAGCAGCATAAGGACAGGGTTTAGCAATCAGCCCCAGCATTTT.

The CDR3 protein is CASSIVPGQGSYEQYF. The CDR3 DNA reads as TGTGCCAGTAGTATAGTTCCGGGACAGGGCTCCTACGAGCAGTACTTC. This rearrangement joins TRBV19 to TRBJ2-7; 9 bases match TRBD1. Germline CDR1 reads LNHDA; CDR2 reads SQIVND (reference sequence). The CDR3 totals 16 residues. The ends lost 1 base at V and 0 bases at J; junction bases unmatched: 4.

This chain uses TRBV5-1 with TRBJ2-7, with 10 bases aligning to TRBD2. V lost 1 base, J lost 7 bases, and 26 bases stayed unmatched. This CDR3 spans 21 amino acids. Looked up from germline, CDR1 is SGHRS and CDR2 is YFSETQ. The CDR3 coding sequence is TGCGCCAGCAGCTTGATTTTTGGTGTCGGCCAGCGGGAGGGCCGGTTCGAGGAGCAGTACTTC. This gives the protein CASSLIFGVGQREGRFEEQYF. Looking up the rest from reference TRBV5-1 and TRBJ2-7 gives the full variable domain: KAGVTQTPRYLIKTRGQQVTLSCSPISGHRSVSWYQQTPGQGLQFLFEYFSETQRNKGNFPGRFSGRQFSNSRSEMNVSTLELGDSALYLCASSLIFGVGQREGRFEEQYFGPGTRLTVT.

The chain is built from TRBV3-1 (or the pseudogene TRBV3-2) and TRBJ1-2, with TRBD1 matching 8 bases. Germline V gene sequence: CDR1 LGHDT, CDR2 YNNKEL (reference sequence). This CDR3 spans 16 amino acids. J was trimmed by 5 bases and V by 4 bases; bases with no gene match: 12. CDR3 bases: TGTGCCAGCAGCCCGAAGGGACAGGCGGCGGGTTATGGCTACACCTTC. The encoded protein is CASSPKGQAAGYGYTF.

The rearrangement links TRBV11-2 to TRBJ2-3; TRBD2 aligns across 10 bases. Germline CDR1 reads SGHAT; CDR2 reads FQNNGV. The CDR3 covers 16 residues. V was clipped by 6 bases and J by 1 base; unmatched bases: 7. CDR3 region: CASRDKAGGRTDTQYF. In nucleotides, the CDR3 is TGTGCCAGCAGAGATAAAGCGGGGGGGCGCACAGATACGCAGTATTTT.

This clone has a handful of counts. The chain combines TRBV7-8 with TRBJ1-1; D is unresolved. Trimming pared 2 bases from V and 2 bases from J, leaving 9 bases between. Germline CDR1 reads SGHVS; CDR2 reads FQNEAQ. CDR3 length: 14 amino acids. The CDR3 sequence is CASSLRLLNTEAFF. In DNA form, the CDR3 reads TGTGCCAGCAGCTTAAGACTCCTAAACACTGAAGCTTTCTTT.

This clone was detected a few times. The chain has TRBV4-1 and TRBJ1-4, with D possibly being TRBD1 (6 bases). CDR1 and CDR2 from the germline V gene are MGHRA and YSYEKL. The V and J ends lost 1 base and 3 bases respectively, with 15 bases between them. This CDR3 has 17 amino acids. The CDR3, as DNA: TGCGCCAGCAGCCAAGGGAGAGGGGGACAATCTAATGAAAAACTGTTTTTT. Its translation is CASSQGRGGQSNEKLFF.

The V call is TRBV25-1, the J call TRBJ1-2; 10 positions match TRBD1. The germline V gene has CDR1 MGHDK and CDR2 SYGVNS. The length of the CDR3 is 15 residues. Trimming removed 2 bases from V and 5 bases from J; junction bases left unmatched: 5. The CDR3 DNA sequence: TGTGCCAGCAGTGAAGGTCGGGGACAGGGGTATGGCTACACCTTC. Translated: CASSEGRGQGYGYTF.

V usage is TRBV3-1 (or the pseudogene TRBV3-2) and J usage is TRBJ1-5; D possibly corresponds to TRBD1 (5 bases). V shed 3 bases and J shed 3 bases, with 6 bases lying between them. The V gene's germline CDR1 is LGHDT and CDR2 YNNKEL (reference sequence). The CDR3 totals 13 residues. The CDR3 loop reads CASSQTDNQPQHF. The CDR3 nucleotides are TGTGCCAGCAGCCAGACAGACAATCAGCCCCAGCATTTT.

The chain has TRBV18 and TRBJ1-6; D remains ambiguous. From germline, CDR1 is KGHSH and CDR2 LQKENI. The CDR3 covers 16 residues. Trimming took off 3 bases at V and 0 bases at J, with 9 bases between the two ends. CDR3 in amino acids: CASSPMSSSYNSPLHF. DNA of the CDR3: TGTGCCAGCTCACCGATGTCGAGCTCCTATAATTCACCCCTCCACTTT.

The gene calls are TRBV6-5 and TRBJ1-1, with D perhaps TRBD1 (5 bases). CDR1 and CDR2 from the germline V gene are MNHEY and SVGAGI. Trimming stripped 7 bases from V and 1 base from J, with 10 bases between. The CDR3 is 13 amino acids. The CDR3 region is CASTVDRNTEAFF. CDR3 nucleotide sequence: TGTGCCAGCACCGTCGACAGGAACACTGAAGCTTTCTTT.

The gene calls are TRBV11-1 and TRBJ2-7; possibly TRBD1 for D (6 bases). Germline-derived CDR1 and CDR2 are SGHAT and FQDESV (reference sequence). V was shortened by 1 base and J by 2 bases, with 9 bases between the two germline ends. This CDR3 is 14 amino acids long. DNA for the CDR3: TGTGCCAGCAGCTTAGTCAGGGGAGCCTACGAGCAGTACTTC. This sequence encodes CASSLVRGAYEQYF.

The J gene is TRBJ2-2, the V gene TRBV19, with 9 bases fitting TRBD1. The V and J ends lost 11 bases and 2 bases, in that order; junction bases with no gene match: 15. The CDR3 loop spans 17 amino acids. The germline gives CDR1 LNHDA, CDR2 SQIVND (reference sequence). The CDR3 DNA follows: TGTGCCTCGGGAGTCCCTCGACAGGGGGAAAACACCGGGGAGCTGTTTTTT. Translating it yields CASGVPRQGENTGELFF.

This chain joins TRBV28 and TRBJ1-4; D is unclear. CDR3 length: 14 amino acids. Deletions cut 6 bases from V and 5 bases from J, with 13 bases between. The germline V gene has CDR1 MDHEN and CDR2 SYDVKM. The CDR3 is CASSLGGLNEKLFF. The DNA for the CDR3 is TGTGCCAGCAGCCTGGGAGGGTTGAATGAAAAACTGTTTTTT.